This is a list of T cell receptor beta chains from one sample in a study of cytomegalovirus exposure and HLA in healthy donors. The assay was immunoSEQ multiplex PCR, and TCRdb's table has in-frame clones only and misses some. The sample gives about 92,000 clones, 70% to 75% of which show up once; about a sixth is in the top ten. The sample comprised PBMCs. Receptors originate from a woman younger than 35 in good health and CMV-seropositive. Each CDR3 is given with its conserved first and last residue. Each record gives: clone size, D gene, J gene, V gene, CDR3 protein, CDR3 DNA. A D gene is named only where the DNA matches it firmly. Clone size appears in some rows only: once, few, many, or a class for an expanded clone.

clone_size: few
d_call: TRBD1
j_call: TRBJ2-1
v_call: TRBV9
cdr3_aa: CASSAGQGVGGEQFF
cdr3_nt: TGTGCCAGCAGCGCCGGACAGGGTGTTGGCGGTGAGCAGTTCTTC

clone_size: -
d_call: TRBD2
j_call: TRBJ2-7
v_call: TRBV7-2
cdr3_aa: CASSGFTGGTYEQYF
cdr3_nt: TGTGCCAGCAGCGGATTCACCGGGGGGACCTACGAGCAGTACTTC

clone_size: few
d_call: -
j_call: TRBJ1-3
v_call: TRBV6-5
cdr3_aa: CASGGSTSGNTIYF
cdr3_nt: TGTGCCAGCGGAGGGTCCACCTCTGGAAACACCATATATTTT

clone_size: -
d_call: -
j_call: TRBJ2-5
v_call: TRBV9
cdr3_aa: CASSVYGGETQYF
cdr3_nt: TGTGCCAGCAGCGTATATGGAGGAGAGACCCAGTACTTC

clone_size: once
d_call: -
j_call: TRBJ2-1
v_call: TRBV6-5
cdr3_aa: CASSYSGGVNEQFF
cdr3_nt: TGTGCCAGCAGTTACTCAGGGGGGGTGAATGAGCAGTTCTTC

clone_size: few
d_call: -
j_call: TRBJ1-5
v_call: TRBV5-5
cdr3_aa: CASSLSGDYQPQHF
cdr3_nt: TGTGCCAGCAGCTTGTCTGGGGACTATCAGCCCCAGCATTTT

clone_size: -
d_call: TRBD1
j_call: TRBJ1-6
v_call: TRBV19
cdr3_aa: CASSRGGQGRYSPLHF
cdr3_nt: TGTGCCAGTAGTAGGGGAGGACAGGGAAGGTACTCACCCCTCCACTTT

clone_size: -
d_call: -
j_call: TRBJ1-5
v_call: TRBV27
cdr3_aa: CASRRTSYSNQPQHF
cdr3_nt: TGTGCCAGCAGGCGGACTAGTTATAGCAATCAGCCCCAGCATTTT

clone_size: many
d_call: -
j_call: TRBJ2-7
v_call: TRBV6-5
cdr3_aa: CASSYRPDSSYEQYF
cdr3_nt: TGTGCCAGCAGTTACAGACCGGACAGCTCCTACGAGCAGTACTTC

clone_size: few
d_call: -
j_call: TRBJ2-7
v_call: TRBV19
cdr3_aa: CASSLLAKGTYEQYF
cdr3_nt: TGTGCCAGTAGCCTCCTGGCGAAAGGGACTTACGAGCAGTACTTC

clone_size: -
d_call: TRBD1
j_call: TRBJ2-7
v_call: TRBV28
cdr3_aa: CASSPTGGREQYF
cdr3_nt: TGTGCCAGCAGTCCGACAGGGGGACGCGAGCAGTACTTC

clone_size: -
d_call: -
j_call: TRBJ2-1
v_call: TRBV19
cdr3_aa: CASRDGGLQFF
cdr3_nt: TGTGCCAGTAGGGACGGTGGACTACAGTTCTTC

clone_size: -
d_call: TRBD2
j_call: TRBJ2-7
v_call: TRBV7-9
cdr3_aa: CASSAYLAGGAFSYEQYF
cdr3_nt: TGTGCCAGCAGCGCCTACCTAGCGGGGGGGGCATTCTCCTACGAGCAGTACTTC

clone_size: -
d_call: -
j_call: TRBJ2-3
v_call: TRBV7-3
cdr3_aa: CASRGGTPTDTQYF
cdr3_nt: TGTGCCAGCAGAGGAGGGACTCCCACAGATACGCAGTATTTT

clone_size: once
d_call: -
j_call: TRBJ2-2
v_call: TRBV19
cdr3_aa: CASSATRLGLNTGELFF
cdr3_nt: TGTGCCAGTAGTGCCACCAGACTAGGGTTGAACACCGGGGAGCTGTTTTTT

clone_size: -
d_call: -
j_call: TRBJ1-2
v_call: TRBV4-2
cdr3_aa: CASSQDGASPSGYTF
cdr3_nt: TGTGCCAGCAGCCAAGATGGGGCTTCGCCGTCAGGCTACACCTTC

clone_size: -
d_call: -
j_call: TRBJ2-7
v_call: TRBV18
cdr3_aa: CASSPTEGSYYEQYF
cdr3_nt: TGTGCCAGCTCACCCACCGAGGGTAGTTACTACGAGCAGTACTTC

clone_size: few
d_call: TRBD1
j_call: TRBJ1-1
v_call: TRBV19
cdr3_aa: CASRQGGTEAFF
cdr3_nt: TGTGCCAGTCGACAGGGCGGCACTGAAGCTTTCTTT

clone_size: -
d_call: TRBD2
j_call: TRBJ2-7
v_call: TRBV15
cdr3_aa: CATSRRTSGSGEQYF
cdr3_nt: TGTGCCACCAGCAGGCGGACTAGCGGGAGTGGTGAGCAGTACTTC

clone_size: few
d_call: TRBD2
j_call: TRBJ2-7
v_call: TRBV30
cdr3_aa: CAWSVSGAYEQYF
cdr3_nt: TGTGCCTGGAGTGTTAGCGGGGCCTACGAGCAGTACTTC

clone_size: -
d_call: TRBD2
j_call: TRBJ2-2
v_call: TRBV12-5
cdr3_aa: CASGLASGGRTNTGELFF
cdr3_nt: TGTGCTAGTGGTTTGGCCAGCGGGGGGCGAACGAACACCGGGGAGCTGTTTTTT

clone_size: -
d_call: TRBD1
j_call: TRBJ2-7
v_call: TRBV9
cdr3_aa: CASSVGGTGHYEQYF
cdr3_nt: TGTGCCAGCAGCGTAGGGGGGACAGGACACTACGAGCAGTACTTC

clone_size: -
d_call: TRBD1
j_call: TRBJ1-2
v_call: TRBV5-6
cdr3_aa: CASSLAGTAYGYTF
cdr3_nt: TGTGCCAGCAGCCTAGCCGGGACAGCCTATGGCTACACCTTC

clone_size: -
d_call: -
j_call: TRBJ2-5
v_call: TRBV4-1
cdr3_aa: CASSQDGRGQETQYF
cdr3_nt: TGCGCCAGCAGCCAAGATGGGCGGGGACAAGAGACCCAGTACTTC

clone_size: -
d_call: -
j_call: TRBJ1-2
v_call: TRBV30
cdr3_aa: CAWSSAGLYDGYTF
cdr3_nt: TGTGCCTGGAGTAGCGCCGGCCTGTATGACGGCTACACCTTC

clone_size: -
d_call: TRBD1
j_call: TRBJ1-3
v_call: TRBV9
cdr3_aa: CASSSQGAGNTIYF
cdr3_nt: TGTGCCAGCAGCTCACAGGGGGCGGGTAACACCATATATTTT

clone_size: -
d_call: TRBD2
j_call: TRBJ2-1
v_call: TRBV29-1
cdr3_aa: CSVDGLAGARSYNEQFF
cdr3_nt: TGCAGCGTTGACGGACTAGCGGGGGCCCGCTCCTACAATGAGCAGTTCTTC

clone_size: -
d_call: TRBD1
j_call: TRBJ1-1
v_call: TRBV28
cdr3_aa: CASSSTGTVNTEAFF
cdr3_nt: TGTGCCAGCAGTTCCACCGGGACAGTGAACACTGAAGCTTTCTTT